This T cell receptor (beta chain) was sequenced during a study of T cell repertoires in cytomegalovirus infection. Whole-study context: It was the public TCR beta signatures that indicated both CMV infection and matching HLA type.

TCRdb fed the reads into MiXCR, producing one record per CDR3 protein. The data contain some 110,000 distinct CDR3 sequences, about 9.5% of them seen just once; the ten biggest clones take up around a third. The V and J ends lost 0 bases and 2 bases respectively, with 14 bases between them. The germline gives CDR1 MNHEY, CDR2 SVGEGT. The CDR3 loop spans 16 amino acids. In this sample, this clonotype turned up many times. Its matching antigen is unknown. The sequenced sample consisted of PBMCs, sequenced either directly or after in vitro stimulation (not recorded which). This rearrangement joins TRBV6-2 or TRBV6-3 to TRBJ2-7; TRBD1 might be the D (5 bases). This sequence originates from a human donor in good health (CMV status not recorded). Some clones in this sample may be carry-over from other donors' samples. CDR3 bases: TGTGCCAGCAGTTACTCGATGCCCCGACAGACCTACGAGCAGTACTTC. It specifies CASSYSMPRQTYEQYF.